This is a list of T cell receptor beta chains from one sample in a study of cytomegalovirus exposure and HLA in healthy donors. Sequenced by immunoSEQ multiplex PCR; TCRdb stores in-frame clones only, minus some. The table shows roughly 90,000 clones, with around 78% occurring only once. Sequenced sample: PBMCs. These receptors were collected from a woman between 40 and 50 years old in good health and CMV-seropositive. The CDR3 runs from the conserved cysteine through the conserved F or W. D genes are given only for firm matches. Rows give clone size only sometimes, using once, few, many, or a class for an expanded clone.

V	J	size	D	CDR3	DNA
TRBV7-7	TRBJ2-3	-	-	CASSLVGGNTDTQYF	TGTGCTAGCAGCTTAGTCGGGGGTAACACAGATACGCAGTATTTT
TRBV5-1	TRBJ2-3	-	TRBD2	CASSLDPSGNADTQYF	TGCGCCAGCAGCTTGGACCCCAGCGGGAATGCAGATACGCAGTATTTT
TRBV18	TRBJ1-2	-	-	CASSLQSGTSKGYTF	TGTGCCAGCTCTCTCCAATCCGGGACATCCAAGGGCTACACCTTC
TRBV15	TRBJ2-7	-	-	CATSRPTASDRPYEQYF	TGTGCCACCAGCAGACCCACGGCATCGGACAGACCCTACGAGCAGTACTTC
TRBV6-1	TRBJ2-7	-	-	CASSEEGYSTYEQYF	TGTGCCAGCAGTGAAGAGGGGTACAGCACCTACGAGCAGTACTTC
TRBV5-6	TRBJ2-1	-	-	CASSEPTEDSYNEQFF	TGTGCCAGCAGCGAACCGACAGAGGACTCCTACAATGAGCAGTTCTTC
TRBV15	TRBJ2-1	-	-	CATSRVLVGTYNEQFF	TGTGCCACCAGCAGAGTACTAGTAGGGACCTACAATGAGCAGTTCTTC
TRBV19	TRBJ2-4	once	TRBD1	CASSPLRDSAKNIQYF	TGTGCCAGTAGTCCGCTCCGGGACAGTGCCAAAAACATTCAGTACTTC
TRBV18	TRBJ2-5	-	-	CASSPTTGGVETQYF	TGTGCCAGCTCACCGACGACTGGGGGCGTGGAGACCCAGTACTTC
TRBV9	TRBJ2-1	-	-	CASSVGPGEQFF	TGTGCCAGCAGCGTAGGACCGGGTGAGCAGTTCTTC
TRBV19	TRBJ1-5	-	-	CASNYRNQPQHF	TGTGCCAGTAATTACAGAAATCAGCCCCAGCATTTT
TRBV28	TRBJ2-1	-	TRBD2	CASRGERGPYNEQFF	TGTGCCAGCAGGGGGGAGCGGGGACCCTACAATGAGCAGTTCTTC
TRBV2	TRBJ1-2	-	-	CASSDLGEAYGYTF	TGTGCCAGCAGTGATCTGGGGGAGGCCTATGGCTACACCTTC
TRBV18	TRBJ1-3	-	-	CASSPLDSDPGNTIYF	TGTGCCAGCTCACCACTGGACAGCGACCCTGGAAACACCATATATTTT
TRBV19	TRBJ2-7	-	TRBD1	CASSIGGQTPHF	TGTGCCAGTAGTATAGGGGGACAGACGCCCCACTTC
TRBV11-3	TRBJ2-1	-	-	CASRGERRPNEQFF	TGTGCCAGCAGGGGTGAGCGGCGGCCCAATGAGCAGTTCTTC